This T cell receptor beta chain was observed in a study of response to subunit inactivated influenza vaccine. CDR1 is MNHEY, CDR2 SMNVEV, per germline (reference sequence). CDR3 size: 14 residues. V lost 8 bases and J 3 bases, leaving 16 bases between the germline ends. TCRdb re-analysed the RT-PCR reads in MiXCR, keeping a single row per CDR3 protein. Among about 800,000 distinct CDR3 sequences listed, 21% were seen once. This clonotype was seen more than once but under ten times. The source of this sequence is a man in his fifties who received an inactivated influenza vaccine. The chain links TRBV27 to TRBJ1-1, with TRBD1 as a possible D gene (6 bases). Here the sequenced sample was PBMCs from blood, taken 5 days after vaccination. The DNA for the CDR3 is TGTGCCAGCTCCCCCCGCCCAGGGGACACTGAAGCTTTCTTT. Protein product: CASSPRPGDTEAFF.